The 30 T cell receptor beta chains below were found in one sample sequenced in a study of human T cells and chemical hapten exposure. Time point noted: pre-sensitization, week 0. Stated treatment: therapeutic diphenylcyclopropenone sensitization with weekly scalp DPC. TCRdb reprocessed the RACE reads via MiXCR and lists one record per CDR3 protein. This table holds more than 80,000 distinct CDR3 sequences, 9% to 15% found once. The sample in question was whole blood, obtained in connection with sensitization to the hapten diphenylcyclopropenone (DPC). These receptor sequences come from a woman between 50 and 59 years old with alopecia areata. Some clones in this sample may be carry-over from other donors' samples.

This clonotype came up many times. V is TRBV6-5 and J is TRBJ1-4; tentatively, D is TRBD1 (5 bases). The CDR3 is made up of 15 amino acids. CDR1 MNHEY and CDR2 SVGAGI come from the germline V gene. The germline V and J ends were trimmed by 6 bases and 3 bases, with 14 bases remaining between them. The CDR3 DNA sequence: TGTGCCAGCAGACCCTGGGACGGCTCTAATGAAAAACTGTTTTTT. Amino acid sequence: CASRPWDGSNEKLFF.

This clonotype was picked up many times. The V and J genes are TRBV28 and TRBJ2-3; weak D call: TRBD1 (5 bases). The CDR3 spans 13 residues. Germline-derived CDR1 and CDR2 are MDHEN and SYDVKM. The germline V and J ends were trimmed by 7 bases and 1 base, with 9 bases remaining between them. As DNA, the CDR3 is TGTGCCAGCATCCTAGGGGGCACAGATACGCAGTATTTT. Its translation is CASILGGTDTQYF.

The table lists this clonotype with many counts. This CDR3 is CASSPAGLRTDTQYF. The CDR3 DNA sequence: TGTGCCAGCAGCCCCGCGGGTTTGCGGACAGATACGCAGTATTTT. The V gene is TRBV5-4, the J gene TRBJ2-3, with a possible D match to TRBD2 (5 bases). CDR3 length: 15 residues. CDR1 is SGHNT, CDR2 YYREEE, per germline (reference sequence). V was trimmed by 4 bases and J by 3 bases, leaving 15 bases between them.

In its sample, this clonotype was seen a few times. This chain connects TRBV6-5 to TRBJ2-1, with TRBD1 matching 9 bases. CDR3 length: 15 residues. Germline assignment: CDR1 MNHEY and CDR2 SVGAGI. Trimming took 6 bases from V and 4 from J; bases not matched to a gene: 7. This chain's CDR3 is CASSPTGQGYNEQFF. CDR3 DNA: TGTGCCAGCAGCCCAACGGGACAGGGTTACAATGAGCAGTTCTTC.

This clonotype was counted many times. The chain joins TRBV6-5 to TRBJ2-2; TRBD2 might be the D (6 bases). This CDR3 contains 15 residues. Looked up from germline, CDR1 is MNHEY and CDR2 is SVGAGI. Trimming took off 6 bases at V and 1 base at J, with 12 bases between the two ends. The CDR3, as DNA: TGTGCCAGCAGGCAGGGACTGCAGAACACCGGGGAGCTGTTTTTT. Protein sequence: CASRQGLQNTGELFF.

This clonotype was detected many times. The chain is built from TRBV29-1 and TRBJ2-3, with TRBD1 matching 7 bases. V shed 7 bases and J 6 bases; nucleotides not matched to a gene: 13. The length of the CDR3 is 14 residues. Looked up from germline, CDR1 is SQVTM and CDR2 is ANQGSEA. CDR3 nucleotide sequence: TGCAGCGGCGGTGAGGGGGCAGTGGCGGATACGCAGTATTTT. Amino acid sequence: CSGGEGAVADTQYF.

The rearrangement joins TRBV6-2 or TRBV6-3 to TRBJ1-5, with a possible D match to TRBD1 (5 bases). The CDR3 sequence is 15 residues long. Germline CDR1 and CDR2: MNHEY and SVGEGT. V shed 6 bases and J shed 2 bases, with 14 bases lying between them. CDR3 coding DNA: TGTGCCAGCAGACTTTTTGGGGCAGGCAATCAGCCCCAGCATTTT. This codes for CASRLFGAGNQPQHF.

The chain's CDR3 is CASTSLRGTVTGELFF. In nucleotides, the CDR3 is TGTGCCAGCACCTCCCTCCGAGGGACAGTTACCGGGGAGCTGTTTTTT. V and J are TRBV6-1 and TRBJ2-2; TRBD1 matches at 7 bases. J was trimmed by 5 bases and V by 7 bases; bases with no gene match: 13. CDR3 size: 16 residues. The germline V gene has CDR1 MNHNS and CDR2 SASEGT.

This clonotype was detected only a few times. J is TRBJ2-3 and V is TRBV7-2; TRBD1 might be the D (6 bases). Germline V gives CDR1 SGHTA, CDR2 FQGNSA. The CDR3 runs to 13 residues. V lost 5 bases and J lost 6, with 12 bases in between. This chain's CDR3 is CASSPRGLDTQYF. The CDR3 nucleotides read TGTGCCAGCAGCCCCAGGGGCCTTGATACGCAGTATTTT.

Written as DNA, the CDR3 is TGTGCCAGCGGAATCACTGGGGCCAACGTCCTGACTTTC. It translates to CASGITGANVLTF. This chain links TRBV6-2 or TRBV6-3 with TRBJ2-6; no firm D call. Trimming stripped 8 bases from V and 2 bases from J, with 7 bases between. The germline V gene has CDR1 MNHEY and CDR2 SVGEGT. The CDR3 totals 13 residues.

This clonotype was seen only a few times. The chain carries TRBV7-9 and TRBJ1-4, with 10 bases lining up with TRBD1. Germline assignment: CDR1 SEHNR and CDR2 FQNEAQ (reference sequence). V was clipped by 5 bases and J by 6 bases; unmatched bases: 3. The CDR3 totals 14 residues. CDR3 residues: CASSRGQGDEKLFF. CDR3 in DNA: TGTGCCAGCAGCCGAGGACAGGGGGATGAAAAACTGTTTTTT.

This clonotype was seen at least ten times. This chain links TRBV7-2 with TRBJ2-4, with 11 bases fitting TRBD2. Germline V gene data show CDR1 as SGHTA and CDR2 as FQGNSA. V dropped 5 bases and J dropped 3; count of bases not matched to a gene: 9. This CDR3 is built from 17 residues. The DNA for the CDR3 is TGTGCCAGCAGCCTAATTGAGGGGACTAGCGGCAAAAACATTCAGTACTTC. It codes for CASSLIEGTSGKNIQYF.

The V gene is TRBV12-3 or TRBV12-4, the J gene TRBJ1-1, with TRBD1 as a possible D gene (5 bases). This CDR3 is 13 amino acids long. V lost 6 bases and J 3 bases, leaving 11 bases between the germline ends. The CDR3 protein is CASRRTGDTEAFF. The CDR3 coding sequence is TGTGCCAGCAGGCGAACGGGGGACACTGAAGCTTTCTTT.

The gene calls are TRBV12-3 or TRBV12-4 and TRBJ1-5, with D possibly TRBD1 on 5 matching bases. V was pared by 6 bases and J by 0 bases, with 9 bases between. CDR3 size: 14 residues. The CDR3 DNA reads as TGTGCCAGCAGCCAGGGAGTTAGCAATCAGCCCCAGCATTTT. This translates into CASSQGVSNQPQHF.

This chain uses TRBV20-1 with TRBJ2-3, with 12 positions matching TRBD2. The CDR3 is 16 residues long. J gave up 3 bases and V 3 bases, and 7 bases lay outside the gene matches. CDR1 is DFQATT, CDR2 SNEGSKA, per germline (reference sequence). Written as DNA, the CDR3 is TGCAGTGCTAGTGCGGGACTAGCGGGTATAACAGATACGCAGTATTTT. Translation: CSASAGLAGITDTQYF.

This clonotype has just a few counts. This rearrangement joins TRBV3-1 to TRBJ2-5; tentative D call: TRBD2 (5 bases). Per the germline V gene, CDR1 is LGHDT and CDR2 is YNNKEL (reference sequence). The CDR3 length is 18 residues. Trimming took off 0 bases at V and 5 bases at J, with 22 bases between the two ends. The CDR3 DNA is TGTGCCAGCAGCCAAGAGAAAGGAGGAGTAGCTCGAGGGGAGACCCAGTACTTC. Translated, it gives CASSQEKGGVARGETQYF.

The chain is built from TRBV4-3 and TRBJ2-3; tentative D call: TRBD1 (6 bases). The CDR3 totals 15 residues. The V gene lost 1 base and the J gene lost 5 bases, with 13 bases spanning the gap. Germline CDR1 and CDR2: LGHNA and YSLEER. CDR3 residues: CASSQGFSGVDTQYF. In DNA, the CDR3 is TGCGCCAGCAGCCAAGGCTTCTCAGGGGTAGATACGCAGTATTTT.

This clonotype was detected only a few times. The chain employs TRBV6-6 and TRBJ1-5; weak D call: TRBD1 (6 bases). V was clipped by 6 bases and J by 3 bases, with 12 bases between them. Germline CDR1 MNHNY, CDR2 SVGAGI (reference sequence). This CDR3 spans 14 amino acids. The CDR3 DNA reads TGTGCCAGCAGCCAGGACAGAAACAATCAGCCCCAGCATTTT. This codes for CASSQDRNNQPQHF.

The sample holds many counts of this clonotype. V and J are TRBV28 and TRBJ2-4; D not resolved. Germline V gene sequence: CDR1 MDHEN, CDR2 SYDVKM. Between the trimmed V and J ends, which lost 3 bases and 8 bases, there was a span of 2 bases. CDR3 length: 10 residues. The CDR3 spells CASSFDIQYF. In nucleotides, the CDR3 is TGTGCCAGCAGTTTTGACATTCAGTACTTC.

The chain is built from TRBV28 and TRBJ1-5; TRBD1 is a possible D gene (5 bases). V lost 6 bases and J lost 6, with 18 bases in between. The CDR3 runs 15 residues. Germline CDR1 MDHEN, CDR2 SYDVKM. In nucleotides, the CDR3 is TGTGCCAGCAGCCCTGCCCCGGGTCAGGGTCAGCCCCAGCATTTT. Amino acids: CASSPAPGQGQPQHF.

This clonotype was detected a few times. The J gene is TRBJ2-1, the V gene TRBV20-1, with D possibly called TRBD1 or TRBD2 (5 bases each). CDR3 length: 13 amino acids. V lost 8 bases and J 6 bases, leaving 17 bases between the germline ends. Looked up from germline, CDR1 is DFQATT and CDR2 is SNEGSKA (reference sequence). The CDR3 reads CSHIGTAINEQFF. The CDR3 DNA is TGCAGTCATATCGGGACCGCGATCAATGAGCAGTTCTTC.

This clonotype has just a few counts. The chain has TRBV20-1 and TRBJ1-1; 8 bases fit TRBD1. Germline V gene data show CDR1 as DFQATT and CDR2 as SNEGSKA (reference sequence). This CDR3 contains 16 residues. Trimming at V came to 0 bases and at J to 4 bases, leaving 10 bases not matched to a gene. CDR3 amino acids: CSARDYIRGLGTEAFF. CDR3 in DNA: TGCAGTGCTAGAGACTACATCAGGGGGCTGGGCACTGAAGCTTTCTTT.

This clonotype was counted ten times or more. The chain carries TRBV6-5 and TRBJ2-5, with D unresolved. This CDR3 has 16 amino acids. V was clipped by 0 bases and J by 0 bases, with 11 bases between them. Germline values: CDR1 MNHEY, CDR2 SVGAGI. This chain's CDR3 is CASSYSMPPNQETQYF. In nucleotides, the CDR3 is TGTGCCAGCAGTTACTCGATGCCCCCGAACCAAGAGACCCAGTACTTC.

The sample holds a few counts of this clonotype. The genes are TRBV20-1 and TRBJ2-3; a possible D gene is TRBD2 (5 bases). The CDR3 totals 15 residues. The germline V and J ends were trimmed by 0 bases and 1 base, with 11 bases remaining between them. CDR1 is DFQATT and CDR2 is SNEGSKA in the germline V gene (reference sequence). CDR3 amino acids: CSARDPSRRTDTQYF. The DNA of the CDR3 is TGCAGTGCTAGAGATCCTAGCAGACGCACAGATACGCAGTATTTT.

The CDR3 DNA sequence: TGTGCCAGCAGCTTAGGGCTAGCGGGGGGATCCCTCACAGATACGCAGTATTTT. Translated: CASSLGLAGGSLTDTQYF. This chain joins TRBV7-2 and TRBJ2-3; 11 positions agree with TRBD2. CDR1 and CDR2 from the germline V gene are SGHTA and FQGNSA. Unmatched junction bases numbered 8, after V lost 1 base and J lost 2 bases. The CDR3 consists of 18 residues.

This clonotype was detected ten times or more. J is TRBJ2-1 and V is TRBV5-4; tentatively, D is TRBD1 (5 bases). There are 14 residues in the CDR3. The V gene lost 4 bases and the J gene lost 3 bases, with 11 bases spanning the gap. The V gene's germline CDR1 is SGHNT and CDR2 YYREEE (reference sequence). DNA of the CDR3: TGTGCCAGCAGCCAGAAAGGGGTCTACAATGAGCAGTTCTTC. It translates to CASSQKGVYNEQFF.

This clonotype was observed a handful of times. Germline is not matched at one junction end, which may reflect a read error. This chain uses TRBV14 with TRBJ1-1; D perhaps matches TRBD1 (5 bases). The V gene's germline CDR1 is SGHDN and CDR2 FVKESK. The CDR3 has 14 amino acids. The CDR3 spells CASRQGHSADEAFF. The CDR3 DNA sequence: TGTGCCAGCAGACAAGGACATTCCGCGGATGAAGCTTTCTTT.

This clonotype was seen more than once but under ten times. J is TRBJ1-5 and V is TRBV18; D not resolved. V was shortened by 6 bases and J by 4 bases, with 16 bases between the two germline ends. This CDR3 is 15 amino acids long. Per the germline V gene, CDR1 is KGHSH and CDR2 is LQKENI. CDR3 sequence (DNA): TGTGCCAGCTCCCGAGGACTGTCAAGGAATCAGCCCCAGCATTTT. This codes for CASSRGLSRNQPQHF.

In this sample, this clonotype turned up a few times. The chain recombines TRBV18 with TRBJ1-6; D call uncertain. This CDR3 region has 15 residues. Germline values: CDR1 KGHSH, CDR2 LQKENI. Between the trimmed V and J ends, which lost 4 bases and 4 bases, there was a span of 11 bases. CDR3 region: CASSRAGPYNSPLHF. The CDR3 DNA reads TGTGCCAGCTCACGGGCGGGCCCATATAATTCACCCCTCCACTTT.

This clonotype was seen a few times. The V and J genes are TRBV5-1 and TRBJ2-3, with 12 bases matching TRBD1. This CDR3 has 17 residues. Germline trimming cut 1 base from V and 2 bases from J; bases unmatched to any gene: 5. Germline V gene sequence: CDR1 SGHRS, CDR2 YFSETQ. The CDR3 protein is CASSLTGTGGNTDTQYF. As DNA, the CDR3 is TGCGCCAGCAGCTTGACCGGGACAGGGGGCAACACAGATACGCAGTATTTT.